This TCR beta chain was sequenced during a study of T cells after yellow fever vaccination. Study-level background: Preparation of fractions with low cell numbers was performed using SMART-Seq v4 Ultra Low Input.

Overall study findings and caveats: Once the booster was given, most primary-vaccination clones reappeared, at roughly 96% for CD4 and approximately 88% for CD8. Highly abundant clonotypes carried over from the bulk population could end up in FACS-sorted repertoires as contaminants.

This clonotype was picked up a small number of times. Its antigen remains unknown. This CDR3 comprises 12 residues. The V gene's germline CDR1 is SGHRS and CDR2 YFSETQ. V lost 5 bases, J lost 8 bases, and 13 bases lay in between. Template-switching 5'RACE yielded the TCR cDNA; a universal primer site and UMIs were added in the process. TCRdb redid the calling of the 5' RACE reads with MiXCR, one entry per CDR3 protein. Of 400,000 to 650,000 distinct CDR3 sequences detected, 20% to 25% appear once; the ten largest clones hold about a sixth. This clonotype originated in a man younger than 30 who received the YFV17D yellow fever vaccine. The chain has TRBV5-1 and TRBJ1-2, with D unclear. Sample: PBMCs, taken around 3 weeks after the first yellow fever vaccination. CDR3 nucleotide sequence: TGCGCCAGCAGAACCGAGACATCCGGCTACACCTTC. It codes for CASRTETSGYTF.